This is a list of T cell receptor beta chains from one sample in a study of blood T cells in healthy people across ages. TCRdb independently ran MiXCR on the 5' RACE reads; one entry per CDR3 protein. The table includes 730,000 or so distinct CDR3 sequences, approximately 39% detected once. The material sequenced was blood. The receptors stem from a woman aged 55-70 years in good health. Each CDR3 is given with its conserved first and last residue. A D gene is named only where the DNA matches it firmly. Some rows have no size entry. The others give once, few or many, or a class for an expanded clone.

DNA	CDR3	J	length	size	D	V
TGCGCCAGCAGCCACCAGGGGGGGAACACTGAAGCTTTCTTT	CASSHQGGNTEAFF	TRBJ1-1	14	-	TRBD1	TRBV5-1
TGTGCCAGCAGCTACACAGGGGGCTCTTACTATGGCTACACCTTC	CASSYTGGSYYGYTF	TRBJ1-2	15	few	TRBD1	TRBV27
TGTGCCAGCAGACTTAGACAGGGGGTCCGGGAGACCCAGTACTTC	CASRLRQGVRETQYF	TRBJ2-5	15	-	TRBD1	TRBV27
TGTGCCAGCAGTTTAGGGAGTTTGACTCGTGAGCAGTTCTTC	CASSLGSLTREQFF	TRBJ2-1	14	-	-	TRBV28
TGTGCCATCAGTGCTTATTCGGAGGGGAACACTGAAGCTTTCTTT	CAISAYSEGNTEAFF	TRBJ1-1	15	-	-	TRBV10-3
TGTGCCAGCAGCCAAGCGTACTACGAGCAGTACTTC	CASSQAYYEQYF	TRBJ2-7	12	-	-	TRBV3-1
TGTGCCAGCAGCGCATCCGGGACAGCACGCACTGAAGCTTTCTTT	CASSASGTARTEAFF	TRBJ1-1	15	few	TRBD1	TRBV7-3
TGCGCCAGCAGCCCCTCGACTAGCGGGGGGGCCAATGAGCAGTTCTTC	CASSPSTSGGANEQFF	TRBJ2-1	16	-	TRBD2	TRBV4-1
TGTGCCAGCAGTGAGGGACTAGCGCGAAGGGAGCAGTTCTTC	CASSEGLARREQFF	TRBJ2-1	14	-	TRBD2	TRBV27
TGCAGTGCTTCCGGGACAGAGCAGTTCTTC	CSASGTEQFF	TRBJ2-1	10	-	-	TRBV20-1
TGTGCCAGCAGCTTTAGCGCGGACTCCTACGAGCAGTACTTC	CASSFSADSYEQYF	TRBJ2-7	14	-	-	TRBV7-9
TGTGCCATCGCGGGGGGGGTTGGGGAGCAGTTCTTC	CAIAGGVGEQFF	TRBJ2-1	12	few	TRBD2	TRBV10-3
TGCGCCAGCAGGGCGGAACCGAACACTGAAGCTTTCTTT	CASRAEPNTEAFF	TRBJ1-1	13	-	-	TRBV10-1
TGTGCCAGCAGTCCGAGACAGGGGAAGGTTGCTGGCTACACCTTC	CASSPRQGKVAGYTF	TRBJ1-2	15	-	TRBD1	TRBV28
TGTGCCAGCACCCCAGCCGGACAGCTATACGAGCAGTACTTC	CASTPAGQLYEQYF	TRBJ2-7	14	-	-	TRBV6-5
TGTGCCAGCAGCCTAGGCAATCTGGTAAACATTCAGTACTTC	CASSLGNLVNIQYF	TRBJ2-4	14	many	-	TRBV9
TGTGCCAGCAGTTACTCGATTTTGAGTTCCAAAAACATTCAGTACTTC	CASSYSILSSKNIQYF	TRBJ2-4	16	few	-	TRBV6-6
TGCAGCGCCGCCGGTAGGGGGAGTGAAACAGATACGCAGTATTTT	CSAAGRGSETDTQYF	TRBJ2-3	15	-	-	TRBV29-1
TGTGCCAGCAGCTTATTTAGCGGGGGGGACAATGAGCAGTTCTTC	CASSLFSGGDNEQFF	TRBJ2-1	15	-	TRBD2	TRBV7-2
TGCGCCAGCACCGCACAGGGTCCCACAGATACGCAGTATTTT	CASTAQGPTDTQYF	TRBJ2-3	14	few	-	TRBV5-1
TGCAGTGTTAAGGACAGACTATTAAGCAATCAGCCCCAGCATTTT	CSVKDRLLSNQPQHF	TRBJ1-5	15	once	-	TRBV20-1
TGTGCCTGCCGGTGGGACCTTATCTATGGCTACACCTTC	CACRWDLIYGYTF	TRBJ1-2	13	-	-	TRBV30
TGTGCCAGCACCTCCTTCACAGATACGCAGTATTTT	CASTSFTDTQYF	TRBJ2-3	12	many	-	TRBV7-2
TGCAGTGCTTCGGGGGCCGAGCAGTACTTC	CSASGAEQYF	TRBJ2-7	10	-	-	TRBV20-1
TGCAGTGCCCCATACGGGGGTACCTACGAGCAGTACTTC	CSAPYGGTYEQYF	TRBJ2-7	13	many	-	TRBV20-1
TGTGCCAGCAGTGACGTTGGGACAGGGGTTAGGATAAGTCAGCCCCAGCATTTT	CASSDVGTGVRISQPQHF	TRBJ1-5	18	few	TRBD1	TRBV6-1
TGTGCCAGCACCCGTGTTGGGACTGGACAGCCCCAGCATTTT	CASTRVGTGQPQHF	TRBJ1-5	14	few	-	TRBV12-3/TRBV12-4
TGTGCCAGCAGCTCTGCTAGCGTCGGTGAGCAGTTCTTC	CASSSASVGEQFF	TRBJ2-1	13	few	-	TRBV7-3
TGTGCCGGCAGTCTAGGGACAGCACGCACAGATACGCAGTATTTT	CAGSLGTARTDTQYF	TRBJ2-3	15	-	TRBD1	TRBV6-1
TGTGCCAGCAGCTCTCCCCCGCGGGGCTACGAGCAGTACTTC	CASSSPPRGYEQYF	TRBJ2-7	14	many	-	TRBV7-2
TGTGCCAGCACGCGGGAGACCCAGTACTTC	CASTRETQYF	TRBJ2-5	10	-	-	TRBV2
TGTGCCAGCACCCAGGTTGGGCGGGGGGGACGTGAGACCCAGTACTTC	CASTQVGRGGRETQYF	TRBJ2-5	16	few	TRBD2	TRBV7-2
TGTGCCATCAGTGAGGGGGGCTCCTACGAGCAGTACTTC	CAISEGGSYEQYF	TRBJ2-7	13	few	-	TRBV10-3
TGTGCCAGCAGTCCCAACGTCGACAGTTACTATGGCTACACCTTC	CASSPNVDSYYGYTF	TRBJ1-2	15	-	-	TRBV12-3/TRBV12-4
TGTGCCAGCAGCTCGGTGGCGACAGATACGCAGTATTTT	CASSSVATDTQYF	TRBJ2-3	13	-	-	TRBV7-6
TGTGCCACCAGCGCACACCGGGACAGTCACTATGGCTACACCTTC	CATSAHRDSHYGYTF	TRBJ1-2	15	few	TRBD1	TRBV15
TGCAGCGTTGAAGACAGGGAATTGGAGACCCAGTACTTC	CSVEDRELETQYF	TRBJ2-5	13	-	-	TRBV29-1